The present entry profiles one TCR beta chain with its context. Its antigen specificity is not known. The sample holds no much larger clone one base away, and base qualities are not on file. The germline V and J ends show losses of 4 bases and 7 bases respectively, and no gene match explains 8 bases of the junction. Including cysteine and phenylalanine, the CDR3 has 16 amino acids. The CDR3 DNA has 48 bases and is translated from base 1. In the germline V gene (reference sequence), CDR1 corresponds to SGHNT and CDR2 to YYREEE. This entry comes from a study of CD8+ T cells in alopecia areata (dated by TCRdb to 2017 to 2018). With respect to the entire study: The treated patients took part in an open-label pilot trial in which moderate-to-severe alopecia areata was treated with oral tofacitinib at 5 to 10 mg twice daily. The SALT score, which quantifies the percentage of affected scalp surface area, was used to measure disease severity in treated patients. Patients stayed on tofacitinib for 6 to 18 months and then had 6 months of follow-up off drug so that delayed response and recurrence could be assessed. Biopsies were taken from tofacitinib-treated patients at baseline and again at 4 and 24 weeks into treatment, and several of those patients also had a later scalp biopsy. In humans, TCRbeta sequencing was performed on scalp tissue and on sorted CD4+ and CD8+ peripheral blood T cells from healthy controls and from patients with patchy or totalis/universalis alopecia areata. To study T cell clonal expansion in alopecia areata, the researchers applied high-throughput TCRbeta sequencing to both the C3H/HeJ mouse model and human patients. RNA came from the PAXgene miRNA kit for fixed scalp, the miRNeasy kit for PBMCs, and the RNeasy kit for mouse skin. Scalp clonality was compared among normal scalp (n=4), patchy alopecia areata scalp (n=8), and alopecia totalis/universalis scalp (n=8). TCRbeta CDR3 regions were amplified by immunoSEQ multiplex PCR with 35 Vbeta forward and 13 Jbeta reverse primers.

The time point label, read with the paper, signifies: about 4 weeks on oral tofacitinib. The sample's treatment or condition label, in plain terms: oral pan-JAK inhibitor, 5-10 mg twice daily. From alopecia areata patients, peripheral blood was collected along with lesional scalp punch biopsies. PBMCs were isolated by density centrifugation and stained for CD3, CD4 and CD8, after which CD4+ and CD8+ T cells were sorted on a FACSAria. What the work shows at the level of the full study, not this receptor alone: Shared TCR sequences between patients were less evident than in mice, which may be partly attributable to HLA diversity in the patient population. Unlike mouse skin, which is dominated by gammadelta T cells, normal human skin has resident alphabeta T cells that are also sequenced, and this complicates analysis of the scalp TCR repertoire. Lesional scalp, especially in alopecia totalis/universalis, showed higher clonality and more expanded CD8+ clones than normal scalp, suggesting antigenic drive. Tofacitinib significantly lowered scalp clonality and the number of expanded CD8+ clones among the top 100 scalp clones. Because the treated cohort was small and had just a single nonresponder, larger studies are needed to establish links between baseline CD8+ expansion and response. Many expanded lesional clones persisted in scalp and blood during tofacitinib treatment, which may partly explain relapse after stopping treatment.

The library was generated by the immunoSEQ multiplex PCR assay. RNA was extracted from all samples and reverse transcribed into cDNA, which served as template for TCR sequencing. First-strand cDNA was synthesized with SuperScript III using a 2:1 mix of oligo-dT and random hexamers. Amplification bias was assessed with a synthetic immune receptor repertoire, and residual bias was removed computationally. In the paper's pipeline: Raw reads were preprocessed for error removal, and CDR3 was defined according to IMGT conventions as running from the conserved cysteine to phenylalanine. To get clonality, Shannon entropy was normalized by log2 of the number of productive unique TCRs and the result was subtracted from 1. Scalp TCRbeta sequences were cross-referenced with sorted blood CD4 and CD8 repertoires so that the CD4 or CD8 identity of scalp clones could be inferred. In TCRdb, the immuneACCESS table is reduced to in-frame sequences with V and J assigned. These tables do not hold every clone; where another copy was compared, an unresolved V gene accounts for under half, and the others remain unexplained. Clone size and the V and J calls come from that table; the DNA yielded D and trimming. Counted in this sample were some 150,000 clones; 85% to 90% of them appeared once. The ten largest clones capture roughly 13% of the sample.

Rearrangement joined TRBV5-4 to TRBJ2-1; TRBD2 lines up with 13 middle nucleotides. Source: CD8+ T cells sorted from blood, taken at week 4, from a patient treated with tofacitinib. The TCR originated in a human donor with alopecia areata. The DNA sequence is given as TGTGCCAGCAGCCCAACTAGCGGGGGGGCCGGGAATGAGCAGTTCTTC. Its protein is CASSPTSGGAGNEQFF.